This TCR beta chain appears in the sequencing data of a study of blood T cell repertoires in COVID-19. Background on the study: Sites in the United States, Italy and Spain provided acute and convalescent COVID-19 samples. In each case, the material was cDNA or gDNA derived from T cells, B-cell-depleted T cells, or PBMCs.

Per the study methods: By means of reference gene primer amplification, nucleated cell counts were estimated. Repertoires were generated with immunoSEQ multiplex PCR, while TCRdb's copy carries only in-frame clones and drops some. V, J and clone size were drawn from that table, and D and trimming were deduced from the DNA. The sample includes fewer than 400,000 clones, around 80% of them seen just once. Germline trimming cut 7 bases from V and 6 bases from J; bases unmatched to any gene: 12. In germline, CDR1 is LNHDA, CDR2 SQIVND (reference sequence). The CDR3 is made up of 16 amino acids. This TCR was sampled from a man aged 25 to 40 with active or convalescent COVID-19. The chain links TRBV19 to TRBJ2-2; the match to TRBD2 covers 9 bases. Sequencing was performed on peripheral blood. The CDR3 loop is CASTGDRIAGAGELFF. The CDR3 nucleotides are TGTGCCAGTACGGGAGATCGGATAGCGGGAGCCGGGGAGCTGTTTTTT.